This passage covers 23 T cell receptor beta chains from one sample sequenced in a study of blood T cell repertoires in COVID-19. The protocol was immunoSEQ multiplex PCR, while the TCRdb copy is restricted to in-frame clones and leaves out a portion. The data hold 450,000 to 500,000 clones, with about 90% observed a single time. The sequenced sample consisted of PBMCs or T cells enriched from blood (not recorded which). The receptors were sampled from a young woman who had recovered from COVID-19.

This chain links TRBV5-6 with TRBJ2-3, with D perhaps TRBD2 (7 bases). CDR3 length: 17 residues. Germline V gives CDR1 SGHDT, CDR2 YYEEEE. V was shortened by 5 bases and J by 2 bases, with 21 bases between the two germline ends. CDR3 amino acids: CASSPLGGGHLTDTQYF. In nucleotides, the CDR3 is TGTGCCAGCAGTCCACTGGGAGGGGGACACCTCACAGATACGCAGTATTTT.

CDR3 protein: CASSLYRGPIQGPNTGELFF. In DNA, the CDR3 is TGCGCCAGCAGCCTATACAGGGGCCCCATACAAGGCCCGAACACCGGGGAGCTGTTTTTT. This chain connects TRBV5-1 to TRBJ2-2, with 7 bases identical to TRBD1. Germline trimming cut 4 bases from V and 0 bases from J; bases unmatched to any gene: 18. This CDR3 comprises 20 residues. The V gene's germline CDR1 is SGHRS and CDR2 YFSETQ. Variable domain in full (rest from reference TRBV5-1 and TRBJ2-2): KAGVTQTPRYLIKTRGQQVTLSCSPISGHRSVSWYQQTPGQGLQFLFEYFSETQRNKGNFPGRFSGRQFSNSRSEMNVSTLELGDSALYLCASSLYRGPIQGPNTGELFFGEGSRLTVL.

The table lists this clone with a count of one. CDR3 in amino acids: CASSLLPEGGNIQYF. The CDR3 nucleotides are TGTGCCAGCAGTTTACTCCCCGAGGGAGGAAACATTCAGTACTTC. The gene calls are TRBV11-2 and TRBJ2-4; TRBD2 is a possible D gene (6 bases). Germline V gene data show CDR1 as SGHAT and CDR2 as FQNNGV. V lost 6 bases to trimming and J lost 6 bases, with 18 bases between them. This CDR3 is built from 15 residues.

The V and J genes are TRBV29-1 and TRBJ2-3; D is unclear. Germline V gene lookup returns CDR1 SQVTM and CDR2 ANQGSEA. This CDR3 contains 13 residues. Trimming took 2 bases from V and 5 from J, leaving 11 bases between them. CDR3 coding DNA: TGCAGCGTTGAAAGTAGCATGGTAGATACGCAGTATTTT. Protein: CSVESSMVDTQYF.

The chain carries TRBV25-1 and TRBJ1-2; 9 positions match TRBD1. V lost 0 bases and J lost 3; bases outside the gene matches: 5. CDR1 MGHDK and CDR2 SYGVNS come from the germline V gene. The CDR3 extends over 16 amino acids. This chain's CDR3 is CASSEYMGQGHYGYTF. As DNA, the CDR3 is TGTGCCAGCAGTGAATACATGGGACAGGGCCACTATGGCTACACCTTC.

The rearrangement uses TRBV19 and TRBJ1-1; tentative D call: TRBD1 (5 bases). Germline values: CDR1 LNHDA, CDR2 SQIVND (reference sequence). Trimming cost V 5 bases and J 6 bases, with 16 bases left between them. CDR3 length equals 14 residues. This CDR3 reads CASSPAAGLAEAFF. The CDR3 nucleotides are TGTGCCAGTAGTCCCGCCGCAGGGCTCGCTGAAGCTTTCTTT.

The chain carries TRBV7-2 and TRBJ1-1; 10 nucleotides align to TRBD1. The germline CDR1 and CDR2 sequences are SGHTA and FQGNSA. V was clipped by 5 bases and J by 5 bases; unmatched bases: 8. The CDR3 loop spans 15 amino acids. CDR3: CASSRGQGVSTEAFF. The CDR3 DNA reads TGTGCCAGCAGCAGAGGACAGGGGGTTAGTACTGAAGCTTTCTTT.

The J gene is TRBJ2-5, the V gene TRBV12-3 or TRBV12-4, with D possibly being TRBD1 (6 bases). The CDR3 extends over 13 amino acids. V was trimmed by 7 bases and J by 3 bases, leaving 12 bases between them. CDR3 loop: CASTRDTKETQYF. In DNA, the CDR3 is TGTGCCAGCACCAGGGACACTAAAGAGACCCAGTACTTC.

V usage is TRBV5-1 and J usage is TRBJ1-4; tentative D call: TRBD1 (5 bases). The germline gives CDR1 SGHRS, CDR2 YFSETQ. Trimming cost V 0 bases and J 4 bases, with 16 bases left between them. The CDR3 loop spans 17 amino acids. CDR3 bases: TGCGCCAGCAGCTTGGATAGTACGGCAGGGCTTAATGAAAAACTGTTTTTT. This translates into CASSLDSTAGLNEKLFF. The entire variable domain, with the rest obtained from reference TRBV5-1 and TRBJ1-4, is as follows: KAGVTQTPRYLIKTRGQQVTLSCSPISGHRSVSWYQQTPGQGLQFLFEYFSETQRNKGNFPGRFSGRQFSNSRSEMNVSTLELGDSALYLCASSLDSTAGLNEKLFFGSGTQLSVL.

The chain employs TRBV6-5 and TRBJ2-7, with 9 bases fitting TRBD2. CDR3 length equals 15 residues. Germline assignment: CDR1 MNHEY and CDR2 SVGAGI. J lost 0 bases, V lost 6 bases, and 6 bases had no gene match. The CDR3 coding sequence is TGTGCCAGCAGCCAAAGCGGGGGGAGCTCCTACGAGCAGTACTTC. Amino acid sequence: CASSQSGGSSYEQYF.

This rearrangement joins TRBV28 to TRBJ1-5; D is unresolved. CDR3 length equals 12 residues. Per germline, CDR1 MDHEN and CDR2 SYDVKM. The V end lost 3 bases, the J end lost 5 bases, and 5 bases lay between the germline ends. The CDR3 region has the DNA TGTGCCAGCAGTTTTACGGATCAGCCCCAGCATTTT. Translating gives CASSFTDQPQHF.

This chain's CDR3 is CASSLGFTGGRTDTQYF. CDR3 DNA sequence: TGTGCCAGCAGCTTGGGTTTTACGGGGGGGCGGACAGATACGCAGTATTTT. This sequence joins TRBV5-5 and TRBJ2-3, with 8 bases fitting TRBD2. Germline lookup yields CDR1 SGHKS and CDR2 YYEKEE (reference sequence). V shed 0 bases, J shed 3 bases, and the junction held 9 bases outside the gene matches. This CDR3 is built from 17 residues.

The CDR3 protein is CASTSRGGDEKLFF. Here the CDR3 DNA reads TGTGCCAGCACCTCCAGAGGGGGGGATGAAAAACTGTTTTTT. V gene TRBV3-1 (or the pseudogene TRBV3-2) combines with J gene TRBJ1-4; possibly TRBD1 for D (6 bases). The V gene lost 7 bases and the J gene lost 6 bases, with 15 bases spanning the gap. CDR1 is LGHDT, CDR2 YNNKEL, per germline (reference sequence). This CDR3 region has 14 residues.

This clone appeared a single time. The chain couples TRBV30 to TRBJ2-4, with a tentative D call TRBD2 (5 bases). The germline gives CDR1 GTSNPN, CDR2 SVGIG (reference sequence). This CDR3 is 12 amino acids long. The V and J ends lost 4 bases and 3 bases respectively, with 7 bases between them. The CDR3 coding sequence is TGTGCCTGGACGGGGATCAAAAACATTCAGTACTTC. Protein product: CAWTGIKNIQYF.

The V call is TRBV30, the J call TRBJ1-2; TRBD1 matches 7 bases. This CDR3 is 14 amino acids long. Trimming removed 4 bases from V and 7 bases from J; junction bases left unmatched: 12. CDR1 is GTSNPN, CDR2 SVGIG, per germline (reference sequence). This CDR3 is CAWTIKGAGGGYTF. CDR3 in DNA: TGTGCCTGGACTATCAAGGGGGCAGGAGGTGGCTACACCTTC.

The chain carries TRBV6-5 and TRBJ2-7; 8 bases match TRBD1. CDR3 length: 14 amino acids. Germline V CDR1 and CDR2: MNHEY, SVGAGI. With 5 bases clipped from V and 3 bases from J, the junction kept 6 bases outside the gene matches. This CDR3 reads CASSPRTGSYEQYF. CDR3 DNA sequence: TGTGCCAGCAGTCCTAGGACAGGGAGCTACGAGCAGTACTTC.

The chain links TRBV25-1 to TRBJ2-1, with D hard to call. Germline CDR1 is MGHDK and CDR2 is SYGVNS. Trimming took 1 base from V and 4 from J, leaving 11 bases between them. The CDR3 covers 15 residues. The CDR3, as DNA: TGTGCCAGCAGTGAATCTGGCAGGTCGTACAATGAGCAGTTCTTC. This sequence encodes CASSESGRSYNEQFF.

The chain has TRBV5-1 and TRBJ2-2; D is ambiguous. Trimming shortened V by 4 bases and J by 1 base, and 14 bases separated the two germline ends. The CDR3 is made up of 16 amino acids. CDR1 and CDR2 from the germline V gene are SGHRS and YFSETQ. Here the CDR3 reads CASSLPAGRNTGELFF. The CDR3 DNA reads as TGCGCCAGCAGCCTTCCGGCAGGCCGGAACACCGGGGAGCTGTTTTTT. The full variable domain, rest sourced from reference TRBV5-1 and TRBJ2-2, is KAGVTQTPRYLIKTRGQQVTLSCSPISGHRSVSWYQQTPGQGLQFLFEYFSETQRNKGNFPGRFSGRQFSNSRSEMNVSTLELGDSALYLCASSLPAGRNTGELFFGEGSRLTVL.

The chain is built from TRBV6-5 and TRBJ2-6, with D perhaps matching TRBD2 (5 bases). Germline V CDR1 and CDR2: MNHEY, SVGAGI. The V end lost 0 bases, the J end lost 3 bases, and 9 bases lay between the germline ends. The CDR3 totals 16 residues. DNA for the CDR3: TGTGCCAGCAGTTACTCTACGGGGATTGGGGCCAACGTCCTGACTTTC. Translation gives CASSYSTGIGANVLTF.

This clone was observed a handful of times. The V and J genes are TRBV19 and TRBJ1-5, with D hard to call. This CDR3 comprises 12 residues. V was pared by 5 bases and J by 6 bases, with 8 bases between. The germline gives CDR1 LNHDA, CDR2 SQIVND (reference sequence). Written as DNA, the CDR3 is TGTGCCAGTAGTGAGGGCAGTCAGCCCCAGCATTTT. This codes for CASSEGSQPQHF.

CDR3 protein: CASRTWGTAFFEAEAFF. As DNA, the CDR3 is TGTGCCAGCAGGACCTGGGGGACAGCCTTTTTCGAGGCTGAAGCTTTCTTT. The chain is built from TRBV5-6 and TRBJ1-1, with 7 bases matching TRBD1. The CDR3 is 17 amino acids. The germline gives CDR1 SGHDT, CDR2 YYEEEE. After removal of 5 bases from V and 6 bases from J, the junction contained 19 bases not matched to a gene.

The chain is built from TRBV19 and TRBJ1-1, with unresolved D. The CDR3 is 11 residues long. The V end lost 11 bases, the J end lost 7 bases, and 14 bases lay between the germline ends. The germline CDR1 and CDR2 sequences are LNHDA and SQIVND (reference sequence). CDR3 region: CACLDGSEAFF. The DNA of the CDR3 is TGTGCCTGCTTGGACGGGAGTGAAGCTTTCTTT.

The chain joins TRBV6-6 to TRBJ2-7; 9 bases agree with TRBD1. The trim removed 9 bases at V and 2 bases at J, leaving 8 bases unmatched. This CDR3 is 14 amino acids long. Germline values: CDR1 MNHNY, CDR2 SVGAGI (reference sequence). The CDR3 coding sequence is TGTGCCAGTAGTCTCGGGACAGGGACCTACGAGCAGTACTTC. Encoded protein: CASSLGTGTYEQYF.